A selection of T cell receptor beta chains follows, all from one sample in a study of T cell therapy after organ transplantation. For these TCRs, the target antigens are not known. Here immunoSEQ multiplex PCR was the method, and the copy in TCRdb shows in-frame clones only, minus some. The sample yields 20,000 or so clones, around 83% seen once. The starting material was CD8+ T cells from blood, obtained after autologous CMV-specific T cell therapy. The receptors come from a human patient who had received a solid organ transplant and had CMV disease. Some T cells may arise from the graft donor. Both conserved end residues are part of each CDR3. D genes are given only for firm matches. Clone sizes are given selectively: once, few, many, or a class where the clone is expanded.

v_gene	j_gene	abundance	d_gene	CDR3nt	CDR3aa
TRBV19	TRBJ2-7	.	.	TGTGCCAGTAGTATTGGCGGAGGGAGTTCCTACGAGCAGTACTTC	CASSIGGGSSYEQYF
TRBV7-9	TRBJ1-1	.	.	TGTGCCAGCAGCTTAGCGCTTGTGGGGAGGCCTGAAGCTTTCTTT	CASSLALVGRPEAFF
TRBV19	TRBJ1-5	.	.	TGTGCCAGTAGTGTCCCAAACAATCAGCCCCAGCATTTT	CASSVPNNQPQHF
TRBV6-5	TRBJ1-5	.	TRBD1	TGTGCCAGCAGTGAGACAGGGGGCAATCAGCCCCAGCATTTT	CASSETGGNQPQHF
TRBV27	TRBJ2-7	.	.	TGTGCCAGCAGCCCGACACCCCCGTCCGCCGAGCAGTACTTC	CASSPTPPSAEQYF
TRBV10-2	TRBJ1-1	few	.	TGCGCCAGCATGCCCAGAATGAACACTGAAGCTTTCTTT	CASMPRMNTEAFF
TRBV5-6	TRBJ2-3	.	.	TGTGCCAGCAGCTTGGCACTAGCTGGCACAGATACGCAGTATTTT	CASSLALAGTDTQYF
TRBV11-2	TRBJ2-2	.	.	TGTGCCAGCAGCTTAGATCTTACGGCCGGGGAGCTGTTTTTT	CASSLDLTAGELFF
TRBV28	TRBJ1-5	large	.	TGTGCCAGCAGTATGGGACTTAATCAGCCCCAGCATTTT	CASSMGLNQPQHF
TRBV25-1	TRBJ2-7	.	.	TGTGCCAGCGGGCAGGGATACGAGCAGTACTTC	CASGQGYEQYF
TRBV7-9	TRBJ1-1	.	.	TGTGCCAGCAGCTTAGCGAGGGGCACGGGGGCGGACACTGAAGCTTTCTTT	CASSLARGTGADTEAFF
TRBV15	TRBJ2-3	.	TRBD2	TGTGCCACCAGCAGTAGCGGGACAGATACGCAGTATTTT	CATSSSGTDTQYF
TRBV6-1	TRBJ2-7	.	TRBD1	TGTGCCAGCAGTGACGGACGGGGACAGGGAGGCTACGAGCAGTACTTC	CASSDGRGQGGYEQYF
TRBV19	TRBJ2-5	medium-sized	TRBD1	TGTGCCAGTAGTTTCGAAGACAGGGCTGGGGAGACCCAGTACTTC	CASSFEDRAGETQYF
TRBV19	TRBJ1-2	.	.	TGTGCCAGTAGTCCCACCCAGGACTACTATGGCTACACCTTC	CASSPTQDYYGYTF
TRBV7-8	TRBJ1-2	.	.	TGTGCCAGCAGCTTAGGGGTTAGATTGGCGGAGGGCTACACCTTC	CASSLGVRLAEGYTF
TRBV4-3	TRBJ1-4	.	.	TGCGCCAGCAGCCAAGACCCCCGGCCTAATGAAAAACTGTTTTTT	CASSQDPRPNEKLFF
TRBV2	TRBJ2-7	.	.	TGTGCCAGCAGTGATGGGGCAGGGAACTACGAGCAGTACTTC	CASSDGAGNYEQYF
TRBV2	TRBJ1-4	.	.	TGTGCCACTTTAGGGGAGTTTAATGAAAAACTGTTTTTT	CATLGEFNEKLFF
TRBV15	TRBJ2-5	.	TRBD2	TGTGCCACCAGGACTAGCGGGGGGGCAAAGACCCAGTACTTC	CATRTSGGAKTQYF
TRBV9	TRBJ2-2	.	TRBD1	TGTGCCAGTCAACCGGGACAGGGGGCGACCGGGGAGCTGTTTTTT	CASQPGQGATGELFF
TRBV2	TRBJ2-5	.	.	TGTGCCAGCAGTGAATGGGTCGGCAGGGTAGGAGAGACCCAGTACTTC	CASSEWVGRVGETQYF
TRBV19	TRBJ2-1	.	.	TGTGCCAGTAGTACCACAGGGAATGAGCAGTTCTTC	CASSTTGNEQFF
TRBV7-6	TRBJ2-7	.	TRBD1	TGTGCCAGCAGCCGAGACAGGGGGCGTGAGCAGTACTTC	CASSRDRGREQYF
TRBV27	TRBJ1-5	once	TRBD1	TGTGCCAGCAGTCACAGGGGAAGCAATCAGCCCCAGCATTTT	CASSHRGSNQPQHF
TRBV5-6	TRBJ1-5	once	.	TGTGCCAGCAGCTTGGTGGGGGGCAATCAGCCCCAGCATTTT	CASSLVGGNQPQHF
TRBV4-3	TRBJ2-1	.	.	TGCGCCAGCAGCCAAGAGGGACTCGGCGGCTACAATGAGCAGTTCTTC	CASSQEGLGGYNEQFF
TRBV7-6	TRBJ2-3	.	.	TGTGCCAGCAGCACCCACGAGGGCCTGACAGATACGCAGTATTTT	CASSTHEGLTDTQYF
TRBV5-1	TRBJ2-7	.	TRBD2	TGCGCCAGCAGACTAGCGGGAGAAGTTATCGAGCAGTACTTC	CASRLAGEVIEQYF
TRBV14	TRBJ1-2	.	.	TGTGCCAGCAGCCAAGCCCCGGGTATCCCCTATGGCTACACCTTC	CASSQAPGIPYGYTF
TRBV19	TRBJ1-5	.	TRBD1	TGTGCCAGTGGACAGGGGCACAGGAATCAGCCCCAGCATTTT	CASGQGHRNQPQHF
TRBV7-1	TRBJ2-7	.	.	TGTGCCAGCAGCTTAGAGGAGGGGCACCTCTACGAGCAGTACTTC	CASSLEEGHLYEQYF
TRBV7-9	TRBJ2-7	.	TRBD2	TGTGCCAGCAGCTCCCTGATAGCGGGGTCCTACGAGCAGTACTTC	CASSSLIAGSYEQYF
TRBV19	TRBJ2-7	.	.	TGTGCCAGTAGTATCGGTGCGACCTACGAGCAGTACTTC	CASSIGATYEQYF
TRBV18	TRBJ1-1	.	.	TGTGCCAGCTCACCACTCTCGACTGAAGCTTTCTTT	CASSPLSTEAFF